Listed here are 22 T cell receptor beta chains from one sample, sequenced in a study of T cells in women clearing cervical HPV infection. Repertoires were generated with immunoSEQ multiplex PCR, while TCRdb's copy carries only in-frame clones and drops some. The sample has about 30,000 clones. Input material: blood buffy coat. The receptors stem from a woman between 18 and 70 years old with a cervical HPV16 infection that either progressed to CIN3+ or cleared (not recorded which).

To note about this clone: The CDR3 extends 3 residues past the end of the read, so its final part is completed from the germline J gene. This sequence joins TRBV5-4 and TRBJ2-3; 7 bases map to TRBD1. The trim removed 4 bases at V and 0 bases at J, leaving 5 bases unmatched. The CDR3 length is 15 residues. Germline V lookup: CDR1 SGHNT, CDR2 YYREEE (reference sequence). This chain's CDR3 is CASSLDRASTDTQYF. The part of the CDR3 DNA that was read is TGTGCCAGCAGCCTCGACAGGGCAAGCACAGATACG.

Turning to this clone: From the germline J gene comes the end of the CDR3, since the read stops 3 residues before it. This chain uses TRBV5-1 with TRBJ2-1; the match to TRBD1 covers 7 bases. Germline V gene data show CDR1 as SGHRS and CDR2 as YFSETQ. The CDR3 consists of 16 residues. V was pared by 0 bases and J by 5 bases, with 8 bases of the junction left unmatched. The CDR3: CASSLAGQSGNNEQFF. Partial CDR3 DNA: TGCGCCAGCAGCTTGGCGGGACAGTCCGGAAACAATGAG.

To note about this clone: The read ends 3 residues shy of where the CDR3 ends; the end is completed using the germline J gene. The chain has TRBV7-2 and TRBJ2-7; 9 bases agree with TRBD1. J lost 6 bases, V lost 5 bases, and 2 bases had no gene match. The CDR3 runs to 12 residues. Germline-derived CDR1 and CDR2 are SGHTA and FQGNSA. The CDR3 region is CASSLDRGEQYF. The CDR3 DNA, read in part, is TGTGCCAGCAGCCTGGACAGGGGCGAG.

A remark on this clone: The read terminates 3 residues before the CDR3 end, so the remaining end is supplied by the germline J gene. The V call is TRBV24-1, the J call TRBJ2-1, with D perhaps matching TRBD1 (5 bases). Between the trimmed V and J ends, which lost 6 bases and 9 bases, there was a span of 20 bases. Germline CDR1 KGHDR, CDR2 SFDVKD. The CDR3 sequence is 15 residues long. The chain's CDR3 is CATSLGQALRGEQFF. Partial CDR3 DNA: TGTGCCACCAGTTTAGGCCAGGCCTTAAGGGGTGAG.

For this clone: Sequencing ends 3 residues short of the CDR3 end; the germline J gene provides the rest. The chain is built from TRBV7-9 and TRBJ2-1; D possibly corresponds to TRBD1 (5 bases). The CDR3 is 15 amino acids. The V gene's germline CDR1 is SEHNR and CDR2 FQNEAQ (reference sequence). V was clipped by 1 base and J by 6 bases, with 13 bases between them. The chain's CDR3 is CASSLGAGYRNEQFF. The covered CDR3 bases are TGTGCCAGCAGCTTAGGGGCAGGGTATCGCAATGAG. Full variable domain (remainder filled in from reference TRBV7-9 and TRBJ2-1): DTGVSQNPRHKITKRGQNVTFRCDPISEHNRLYWYRQTLGQGPEFLTYFQNEAQLEKSRLLSDRFSAERPKGSFSTLEIQRTEQGDSAMYLCASSLGAGYRNEQFFGPGTRLTVL.

About this clone: The read comes to an end 3 residues before the CDR3 does, leaving the germline J gene to fill in the end. V is TRBV7-3 and J is TRBJ1-1; the D is unclear. Germline assignment: CDR1 SGHTA and CDR2 FQGTGA. The CDR3 length is 13 residues. The V end was cut by 3 bases, the J end by 7 bases, with 12 bases between. CDR3 sequence: CASSFEVTSEAFF. CDR3 bases read: TGTGCCAGCAGCTTTGAGGTGACAAGTGAA. Full variable domain (rest looked up from reference TRBV7-3 and TRBJ1-1): GAGVSQTPSNKVTEKGKYVELRCDPISGHTALYWYRQSLGQGPEFLIYFQGTGAADDSGLPNDRFFAVRPEGSVSTLKIQRTERGDSAVYLCASSFEVTSEAFFGQGTRLTVV.

With regard to this clone: The read finishes 3 residues shy of the CDR3 end, and the germline J gene is used to complete it. V gene TRBV7-6 combines with J gene TRBJ2-2, with 10 bases aligning to TRBD1. In germline, CDR1 is SGHVS, CDR2 FNYEAQ. The V gene end was trimmed by 6 bases and the J gene end by 7 bases; junction bases not matched to a gene: 8. The CDR3 is 15 amino acids. The chain's CDR3 is CASRRRQGASGELFF. The sequenced CDR3 bases are TGTGCCAGCAGAAGAAGACAGGGGGCCAGCGGGGAG.

To note about this clone: The sequenced fragment ends 3 residues before the CDR3 boundary, so the rest is inferred from the germline J gene. The V call is TRBV20-1, the J call TRBJ1-5; D possibly corresponds to TRBD1 (6 bases). Germline V lookup: CDR1 DFQATT, CDR2 SNEGSKA (reference sequence). Trimming removed 5 bases from V and 3 bases from J, with 20 bases in between. The CDR3 extends over 16 amino acids. The part of the CDR3 DNA that was read is TGCAGTGCTCCCGGGGCGATACAGGGCAACAATCAGCCC. Its protein is CSAPGAIQGNNQP. The complete CDR3 sequence is CSAPGAIQGNNQPQHF.

In regard to this clone: The read gets to within 3 residues of the CDR3 end, and the germline J gene fills in the rest. V and J are TRBV5-1 and TRBJ1-4, with 10 bases identical to TRBD1. V lost 4 bases, J lost 7 bases, and 7 bases stayed unmatched. This CDR3 is built from 15 residues. Germline V lookup: CDR1 SGHRS, CDR2 YFSETQ. Here the CDR3 reads CASSMGDRGIEKLFF. The CDR3 DNA, read in part, is TGCGCCAGCAGCATGGGGGACAGGGGTATTGAAAAA.

Regarding this clone: Read sequence stops 3 residues before the CDR3 end, and the germline J gene provides the missing end. The rearrangement uses TRBV5-4 and TRBJ2-5; 7 bases agree with TRBD2. This CDR3 comprises 14 residues. Germline V lookup: CDR1 SGHNT, CDR2 YYREEE (reference sequence). The V segment lost 0 bases and the J segment 5 bases; nucleotides outside the gene matches: 4. CDR3 region: CASSLVGGEETQYF. CDR3 DNA, as far as it was read: TGTGCCAGCAGCTTGGTGGGGGGGGAGGAGACC.

On this clone itself: The read is 3 residues too short to cover the CDR3 end, so that end is filled in from the germline J gene. This chain links TRBV2 with TRBJ1-1, with D perhaps TRBD1 (5 bases). Looked up from germline, CDR1 is SNHLY and CDR2 is FYNNEI. Between the trimmed V and J ends, which lost 1 base and 7 bases, there was a span of 10 bases. The CDR3 is 13 amino acids. CDR3 bases read: TGTGCCAGCAGTGAAGAGGCGACAGTTGAA. This codes for CASSEEATVE. The CDR3, in full, reads CASSEEATVEAFF.

Note on this clone: The read ends 3 residues shy of where the CDR3 ends; the end is completed using the germline J gene. The rearrangement uses TRBV5-4 and TRBJ2-3; unclear D gene. CDR1 is SGHNT, CDR2 YYREEE, per germline (reference sequence). The CDR3 loop spans 13 amino acids. V lost 2 bases and J 1 base, leaving 5 bases between the germline ends. Partial CDR3 DNA: TGTGCCAGCAGCTTAACTGGCACAGATACG. Its protein is CASSLTGTDT. Given in full, the CDR3 is CASSLTGTDTQYF.

On this clone itself: The read is 3 residues too short to cover the CDR3 end, so that end is filled in from the germline J gene. The rearrangement uses TRBV12-5 and TRBJ1-5; 10 positions match TRBD1. In germline, CDR1 is LGHNT, CDR2 FRNRAP. Unmatched junction bases numbered 6, after V lost 6 bases and J lost 7 bases. This CDR3 is 14 amino acids long. Here the CDR3 reads CASGSGQGTQPQHF. CDR3 DNA (partial): TGTGCTAGTGGCTCGGGACAGGGGACGCAGCCC.

Regarding this clone: The read ends 3 residues shy of where the CDR3 ends; the end is completed using the germline J gene. The chain couples TRBV30 to TRBJ1-5; 10 bases align to TRBD1. Looked up from germline, CDR1 is GTSNPN and CDR2 is SVGIG (reference sequence). The CDR3 is 12 residues long. The junction had 1 base not matched to a gene; V was cut back by 4 bases and J by 7 bases. The sequenced part of the CDR3 DNA is TGTGCCTGGAAGACAGGGGGCCAGCCC. It specifies CAWKTGGQP. The full CDR3 sequence reads CAWKTGGQPQHF.

Concerning this clone: The CDR3 end falls 3 residues outside the read, so it is completed with the germline J gene. The J gene is TRBJ1-1, the V gene TRBV24-1; D perhaps matches TRBD1 (6 bases). Germline V gene lookup returns CDR1 KGHDR and CDR2 SFDVKD. The CDR3 runs to 15 residues. Trimming cost V 5 bases and J 3 bases, with 15 bases left between them. CDR3 DNA, as far as it was read: TGTGCCACCAGTGTGCAGGGGCGGTGGGACACTGAA. Amino acids: CATSVQGRWDTE. Given in full, the CDR3 is CATSVQGRWDTEAFF.

The CDR3 reads CASSSNRGYEQYF. The covered CDR3 bases are TGTGCCAGCAGTTCTAACAGGGGGTACGAG. J is TRBJ2-7 and V is TRBV28; TRBD1 matches at 8 bases. The read falls 3 residues short of the CDR3 end, and the missing part is taken from the germline J gene. CDR3 length: 13 residues. CDR1 and CDR2 from the germline V gene are MDHEN and SYDVKM. The J segment lost 4 bases and the V segment lost 4 bases, leaving 3 bases of the junction unmatched.

As to this clone: The read is 3 residues too short to cover the CDR3 end, so that end is filled in from the germline J gene. The chain links TRBV5-4 to TRBJ1-2, with D perhaps matching TRBD1 (5 bases). From germline, CDR1 is SGHNT and CDR2 YYREEE (reference sequence). Between the trimmed V and J ends, which lost 9 bases and 7 bases, there was a span of 25 bases. CDR3 size: 15 residues. The sequenced part of the CDR3 DNA is TGTGCCACCACCGCGGGGACGGCAGTCGCCCTTGGC. It is translated as CATTAGTAVALG. The entire CDR3 reads CATTAGTAVALGYTF.

As to this clone: With the read ending 3 residues before the CDR3 end, the germline J gene is used to fill in that end. The rearrangement uses TRBV7-3 and TRBJ2-1; D is unclear. Per the germline V gene, CDR1 is SGHTA and CDR2 is FQGTGA. The CDR3 contains 14 residues. V lost 1 base and J 4 bases, leaving 8 bases between the germline ends. The CDR3 here is CASSLIGGYNEQFF. Partial CDR3 DNA: TGTGCCAGCAGCTTAATCGGCGGATACAATGAG.

Turning to this clone: The DNA ends 3 residues before the CDR3 does, and the rest of the CDR3 is filled in from the germline J gene. The chain recombines TRBV28 with TRBJ2-2; the match to TRBD2 covers 10 bases. This CDR3 is built from 15 residues. The V segment lost 4 bases and the J segment 1 base; nucleotides outside the gene matches: 0. Germline CDR1 and CDR2: MDHEN and SYDVKM. The covered CDR3 bases are TGTGCCAGCAGTTCTAGCGGGGGGAACACCGGGGAG. Its protein is CASSSSGGNTGE. The whole CDR3 reads CASSSSGGNTGELFF.

Here the CDR3 reads CSARDLASGGFDSYEQYF. The sequenced part of the CDR3 DNA is TGCAGTGCTAGAGATCTGGCTAGCGGGGGCTTTGACTCCTACGAG. The V and J genes are TRBV20-1 and TRBJ2-7; 10 bases line up with TRBD2. The read ends 3 residues early relative to the CDR3; the germline J gene fills the gap. Germline V gene sequence: CDR1 DFQATT, CDR2 SNEGSKA (reference sequence). This CDR3 region has 18 residues. V dropped 0 bases and J dropped 0; count of bases not matched to a gene: 11.

Of note for this clone: The read ends 3 residues shy of where the CDR3 ends; the end is completed using the germline J gene. The V call is TRBV6-8, the J call TRBJ1-5; 9 nucleotides align to TRBD1. The germline V gene has CDR1 MNHGY and CDR2 SAAAGT. J gave up 3 bases and V 6 bases, and 9 bases lay outside the gene matches. The CDR3 runs to 16 residues. The part of the CDR3 DNA that was read is TGTGCCAGCAGCCTCGAAGGGACAGGGTACAATCAGCCC. Amino acid sequence: CASSLEGTGYNQP. The CDR3 in full is CASSLEGTGYNQPQHF.

On this clone: The read halts 3 residues ahead of the CDR3 end, with the missing end drawn from the germline J gene. The J gene is TRBJ1-3, the V gene TRBV19; D gene ambiguous. CDR3 size: 13 residues. The germline V and J ends were trimmed by 3 bases and 2 bases, with 5 bases remaining between them. In germline, CDR1 is LNHDA, CDR2 SQIVND (reference sequence). CDR3 DNA (partial): TGTGCCAGTAGTATGCGAACTGGAAACACC. Residues: CASSMRTGNT. The entire CDR3 reads CASSMRTGNTIYF. The full variable domain, completed using reference TRBV19 and TRBJ1-3, is DGGITQSPKYLFRKEGQNVTLSCEQNLNHDAMYWYRQDPGQGLRLIYYSQIVNDFQKGDIAEGYSVSREKKESFPLTVTSAQKNPTAFYLCASSMRTGNTIYFGEGSWLTVV.